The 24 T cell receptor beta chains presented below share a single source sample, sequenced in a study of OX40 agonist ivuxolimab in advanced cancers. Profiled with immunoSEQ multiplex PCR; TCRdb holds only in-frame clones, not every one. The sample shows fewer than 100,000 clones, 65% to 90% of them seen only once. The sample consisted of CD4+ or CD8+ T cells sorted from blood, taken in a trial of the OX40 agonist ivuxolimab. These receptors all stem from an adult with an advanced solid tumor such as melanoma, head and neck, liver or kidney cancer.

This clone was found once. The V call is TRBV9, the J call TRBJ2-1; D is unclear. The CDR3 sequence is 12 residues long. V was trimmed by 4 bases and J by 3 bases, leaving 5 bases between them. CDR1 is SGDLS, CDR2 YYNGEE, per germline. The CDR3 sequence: CASSPHYNEQFF. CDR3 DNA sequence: TGTGCCAGCAGCCCACACTACAATGAGCAGTTCTTC.

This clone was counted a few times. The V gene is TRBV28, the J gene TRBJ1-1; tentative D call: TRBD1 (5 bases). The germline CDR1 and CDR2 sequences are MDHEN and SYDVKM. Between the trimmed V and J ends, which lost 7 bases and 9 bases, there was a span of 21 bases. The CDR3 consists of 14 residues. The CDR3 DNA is TGTGCCAGCAATTCCCGCCAGGGTAGGGATAAAGCTTTCTTT. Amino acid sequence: CASNSRQGRDKAFF.

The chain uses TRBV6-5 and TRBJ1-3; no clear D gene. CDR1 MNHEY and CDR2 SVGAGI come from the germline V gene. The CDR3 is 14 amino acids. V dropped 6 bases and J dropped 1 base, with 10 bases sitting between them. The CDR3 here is CASRDVLSGNTIYF. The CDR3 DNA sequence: TGTGCCAGCAGAGACGTTTTGTCTGGAAACACCATATATTTT.

The CDR3 reads CAWSGGMNSGNTIYF. The CDR3 DNA is TGTGCCTGGAGTGGGGGGATGAACTCTGGAAACACCATATATTTT. The J gene is TRBJ1-3, the V gene TRBV30; a possible D gene is TRBD1 (5 bases). Germline lookup yields CDR1 GTSNPN and CDR2 SVGIG (reference sequence). The CDR3 totals 15 residues. Between the trimmed V and J ends, which lost 1 base and 0 bases, there was a span of 10 bases. Full variable domain (rest looked up from reference TRBV30 and TRBJ1-3): SQTIHQWPATLVQPVGSPLSLECTVEGTSNPNLYWYRQAAGRGLQLLFYSVGIGQISSEVPQNLSASRPQDRQFILSSKKLLLSDSGFYLCAWSGGMNSGNTIYFGEGSWLTVV.

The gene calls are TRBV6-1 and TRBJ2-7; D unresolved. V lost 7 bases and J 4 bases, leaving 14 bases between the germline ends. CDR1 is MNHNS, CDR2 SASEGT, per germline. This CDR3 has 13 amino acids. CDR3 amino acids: CASTERDPYEQYF. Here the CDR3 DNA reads TGTGCCAGCACCGAACGAGACCCGTACGAGCAGTACTTC.

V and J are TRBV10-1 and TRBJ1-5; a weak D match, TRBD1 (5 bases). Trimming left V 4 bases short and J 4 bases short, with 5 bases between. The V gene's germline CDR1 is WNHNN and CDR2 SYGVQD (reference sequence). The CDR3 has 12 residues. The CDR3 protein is CASSAGNQPQHF. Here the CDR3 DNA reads TGCGCCAGCAGTGCAGGGAATCAGCCCCAGCATTTT.

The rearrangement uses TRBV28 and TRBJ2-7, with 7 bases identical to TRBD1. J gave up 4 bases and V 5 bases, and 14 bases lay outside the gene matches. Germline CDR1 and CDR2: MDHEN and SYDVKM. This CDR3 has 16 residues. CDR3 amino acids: CASSLPTGASGYEQYF. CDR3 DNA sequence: TGTGCCAGCAGTCTACCCACAGGGGCCTCGGGGTACGAGCAGTACTTC.

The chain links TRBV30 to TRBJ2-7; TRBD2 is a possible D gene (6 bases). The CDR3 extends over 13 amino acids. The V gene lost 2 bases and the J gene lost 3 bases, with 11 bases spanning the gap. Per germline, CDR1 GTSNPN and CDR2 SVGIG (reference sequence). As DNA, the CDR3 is TGTGCCTGGAGTCGGAGGGGACTCTACGAGCAGTACTTC. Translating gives CAWSRRGLYEQYF.

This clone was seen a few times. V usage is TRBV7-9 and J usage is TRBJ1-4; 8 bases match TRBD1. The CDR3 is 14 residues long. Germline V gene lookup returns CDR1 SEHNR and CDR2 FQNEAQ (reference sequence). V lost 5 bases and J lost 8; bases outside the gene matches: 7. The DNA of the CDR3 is TGTGCCAGCAGCCTCAGGGGGCTGGGCGAAAAACTGTTTTTT. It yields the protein CASSLRGLGEKLFF.

As DNA, the CDR3 is TGTGCCAGTCAAGGCCGATCTACTGACGAGCAGTACTTC. This translates into CASQGRSTDEQYF. The rearrangement links TRBV19 to TRBJ2-7; D not resolved. Trimming pared 8 bases from V and 5 bases from J, leaving 16 bases between. The germline V gene has CDR1 LNHDA and CDR2 SQIVND (reference sequence). The CDR3 has 13 amino acids.

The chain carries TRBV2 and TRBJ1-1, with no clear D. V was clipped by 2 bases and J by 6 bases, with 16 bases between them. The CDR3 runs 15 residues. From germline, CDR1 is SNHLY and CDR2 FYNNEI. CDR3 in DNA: TGTGCCAGCAGTGAACTCTTCGGGAGTAACCCTGAAGCTTTCTTT. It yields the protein CASSELFGSNPEAFF.

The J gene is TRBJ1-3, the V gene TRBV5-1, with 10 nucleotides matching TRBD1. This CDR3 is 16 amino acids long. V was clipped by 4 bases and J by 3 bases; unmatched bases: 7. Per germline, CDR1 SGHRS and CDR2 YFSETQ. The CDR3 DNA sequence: TGCGCCAGCAGCCTATCGACAGGGGGCGGTGGAAACACCATATATTTT. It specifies CASSLSTGGGGNTIYF. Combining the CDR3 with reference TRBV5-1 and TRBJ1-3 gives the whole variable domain KAGVTQTPRYLIKTRGQQVTLSCSPISGHRSVSWYQQTPGQGLQFLFEYFSETQRNKGNFPGRFSGRQFSNSRSEMNVSTLELGDSALYLCASSLSTGGGGNTIYFGEGSWLTVV.

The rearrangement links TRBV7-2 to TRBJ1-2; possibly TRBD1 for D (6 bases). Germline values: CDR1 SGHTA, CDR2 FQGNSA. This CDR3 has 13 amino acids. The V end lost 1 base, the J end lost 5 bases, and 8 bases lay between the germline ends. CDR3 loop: CASSLGTEYGYTF. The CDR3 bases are TGTGCCAGCAGCTTAGGGACAGAATATGGCTACACCTTC.

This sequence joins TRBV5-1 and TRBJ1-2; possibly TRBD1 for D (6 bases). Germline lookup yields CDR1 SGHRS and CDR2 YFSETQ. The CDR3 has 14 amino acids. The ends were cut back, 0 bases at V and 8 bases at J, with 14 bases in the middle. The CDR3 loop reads CASSLDRALEGYTF. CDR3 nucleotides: TGCGCCAGCAGCTTGGACAGGGCCCTAGAGGGCTACACCTTC.

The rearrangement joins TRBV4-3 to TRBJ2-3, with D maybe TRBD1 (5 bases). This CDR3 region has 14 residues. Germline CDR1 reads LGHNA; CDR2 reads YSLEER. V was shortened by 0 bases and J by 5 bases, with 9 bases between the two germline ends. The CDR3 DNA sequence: TGCGCCAGCAGCCAAGATCAGGGCCGAGATACGCAGTATTTT. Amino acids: CASSQDQGRDTQYF.

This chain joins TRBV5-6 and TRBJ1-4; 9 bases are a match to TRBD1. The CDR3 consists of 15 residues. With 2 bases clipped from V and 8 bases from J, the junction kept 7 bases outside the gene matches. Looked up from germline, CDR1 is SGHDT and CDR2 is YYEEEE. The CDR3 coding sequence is TGTGCCAGCAGCTTAAACAGGGGGCGACGGGAAAAACTGTTTTTT. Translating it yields CASSLNRGRREKLFF.

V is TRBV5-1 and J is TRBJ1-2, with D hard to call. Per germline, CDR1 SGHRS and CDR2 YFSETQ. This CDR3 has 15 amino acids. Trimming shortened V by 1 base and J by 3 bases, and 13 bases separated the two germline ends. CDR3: CASSLSGPRDYGYTF. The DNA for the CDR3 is TGCGCCAGCAGCTTGTCCGGGCCGAGGGACTATGGCTACACCTTC.

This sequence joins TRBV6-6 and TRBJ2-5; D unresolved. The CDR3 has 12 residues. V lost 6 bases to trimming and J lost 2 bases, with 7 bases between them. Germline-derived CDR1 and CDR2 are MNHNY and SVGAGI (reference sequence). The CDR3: CASRAEQETQYF. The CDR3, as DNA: TGTGCCAGCAGGGCGGAACAAGAGACCCAGTACTTC.

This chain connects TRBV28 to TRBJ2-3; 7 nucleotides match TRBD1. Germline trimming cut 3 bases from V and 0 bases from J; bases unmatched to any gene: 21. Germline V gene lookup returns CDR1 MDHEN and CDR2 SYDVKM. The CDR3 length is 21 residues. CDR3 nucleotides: TGTGCCAGCAGTTTGACCCTAAGCTTCCCGGGACAGAGGACAAGCACAGATACGCAGTATTTT. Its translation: CASSLTLSFPGQRTSTDTQYF.

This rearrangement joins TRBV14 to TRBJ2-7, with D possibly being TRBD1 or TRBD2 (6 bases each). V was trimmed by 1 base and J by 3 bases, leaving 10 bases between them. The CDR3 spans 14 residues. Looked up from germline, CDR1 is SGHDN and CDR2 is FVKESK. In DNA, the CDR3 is TGTGCCAGCAGCCAAGGGGGGGCCGTCTACGAGCAGTACTTC. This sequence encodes CASSQGGAVYEQYF.

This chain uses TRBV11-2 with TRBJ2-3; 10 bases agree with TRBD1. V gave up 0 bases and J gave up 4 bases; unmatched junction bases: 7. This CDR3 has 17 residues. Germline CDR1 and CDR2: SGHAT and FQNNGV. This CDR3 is CASSLDRGQGWADTQYF. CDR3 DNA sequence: TGTGCCAGCAGCTTAGATCGGGGACAGGGGTGGGCAGATACGCAGTATTTT.

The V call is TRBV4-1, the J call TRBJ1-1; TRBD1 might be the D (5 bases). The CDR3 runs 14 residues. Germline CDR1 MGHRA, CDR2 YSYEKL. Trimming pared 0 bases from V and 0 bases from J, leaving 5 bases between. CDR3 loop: CASSQDRVNTEAFF. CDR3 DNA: TGCGCCAGCAGCCAAGACAGGGTGAACACTGAAGCTTTCTTT.

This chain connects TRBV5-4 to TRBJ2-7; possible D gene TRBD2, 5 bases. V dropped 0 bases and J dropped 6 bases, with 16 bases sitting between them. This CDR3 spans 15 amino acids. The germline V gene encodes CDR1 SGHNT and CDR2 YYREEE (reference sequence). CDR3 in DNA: TGTGCCAGCAGCTTGGAAGGTGGAGGTCTGCGCGAGCAGTACTTC. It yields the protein CASSLEGGGLREQYF.

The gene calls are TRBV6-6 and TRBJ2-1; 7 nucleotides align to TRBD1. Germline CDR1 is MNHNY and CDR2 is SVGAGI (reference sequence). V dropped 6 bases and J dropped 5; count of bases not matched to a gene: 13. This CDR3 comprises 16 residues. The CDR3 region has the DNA TGTGCCAGCAGCCAACAGGGGTTCGGCTTCAACAATGAGCAGTTCTTC. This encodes CASSQQGFGFNNEQFF.